The rows below give T cell receptor beta chains drawn from one sample of a study of T cell changes during pregnancy in multiple sclerosis. TCRdb's copy holds only in-frame clones and misses some; the assay was immunoSEQ multiplex PCR. The sample has under 45,000 clones; just over 90% are singletons. Here the sequenced sample was peripheral blood, taken in the second trimester of pregnancy. All receptors derive from a female donor in good health, enrolled as a control in a pregnancy study. The CDR3 runs from the conserved cysteine through the conserved F or W.

V: TRBV14; length: 18; J: TRBJ2-1; CDR3: CASSQVMSTGDSYNEQFF
V: TRBV4-2; length: 15; J: TRBJ2-1; CDR3: CASSQDRLAGNEQFF
V: TRBV27; length: 16; J: TRBJ1-6; CDR3: CASSLPRTVGNSPLHF
V: TRBV5-1; length: 14; J: -; CDR3: CASRALRGGDEQYF
V: TRBV30; length: 19; J: TRBJ2-1; CDR3: CAMDTWTSGSKKVEIEQFF
V: TRBV7-3; length: 18; J: TRBJ2-2; CDR3: CASSPEGGNTANTGELFF
V: TRBV19; length: 15; J: TRBJ2-6; CDR3: CASSILPSGANVLTF
V: TRBV29-1; length: 15; J: TRBJ2-6; CDR3: CSVEVGSSGANVLTF
V: TRBV4-2; length: 16; J: TRBJ2-1; CDR3: CASSQRPGLDVYEQFF
V: TRBV4-1; length: 15; J: TRBJ2-7; CDR3: CASSPWTGTDNEQYF
V: TRBV27; length: 12; J: TRBJ2-7; CDR3: CASSSGTYEQYF
V: TRBV19; length: 13; J: TRBJ2-5; CDR3: CASSSRDRETQYF